A selection of T cell receptor beta chains follows, all from one sample in a study of blood T cell repertoires in COVID-19. Method: immunoSEQ multiplex PCR; TCRdb's copy keeps in-frame clones and lacks some. The table includes roughly 160,000 clones, roughly nine tenths detected once. The sequencing sample was made of peripheral blood. These receptor sequences come from a man aged 45-60 years with acute or convalescent COVID-19. Both conserved end residues are part of each CDR3. D genes are given only for firm matches. Rows may omit the clone size; those that give it use once, few, many or a size class.

abundance,d_gene,v_gene,j_gene,CDR3aa,CDR3nt
.,.,TRBV5-1,TRBJ2-1,CASSLAAASSYNEQFF,TGCGCCAGCAGCTTGGCAGCGGCAAGCTCCTACAATGAGCAGTTCTTC
once,TRBD1,TRBV18,TRBJ1-5,CASSPGTGERSNQPQHF,TGTGCCAGCTCACCCGGGACAGGGGAAAGGAGCAATCAGCCCCAGCATTTT
once,TRBD2,TRBV7-9,TRBJ2-3,CASSLTSAGTDTQYF,TGTGCCAGCAGCTTAACTAGCGCCGGCACAGATACGCAGTATTTT
.,.,TRBV6-5,TRBJ2-3,CASSYTGSTDTQYF,TGTGCCAGCAGTTACACTGGTAGCACAGATACGCAGTATTTT
.,.,TRBV2,TRBJ2-6,CASSVISGANVLTF,TGTGCCAGCAGTGTTATCTCTGGGGCCAACGTCCTGACTTTC
.,.,TRBV30,TRBJ2-7,CAWRRDYEQYF,TGTGCCTGGAGACGGGACTACGAGCAGTACTTC
.,.,TRBV4-1,TRBJ1-6,CASSQSFNSPLHF,TGCGCCAGCAGCCAATCGTTTAATTCACCCCTCCACTTT
.,TRBD1,TRBV29-1,TRBJ2-3,CSVVPVGTASTSTDTQYF,TGCAGCGTTGTCCCGGTGGGGACAGCTTCTACTAGCACAGATACGCAGTATTTT
.,TRBD1,TRBV14,TRBJ2-2,CASSSSGQIYTGELFF,TGTGCCAGCAGCTCATCGGGACAGATATACACCGGGGAGCTGTTTTTT
.,.,TRBV3-1/TRBV3-2,TRBJ1-5,CASSQGAWGRSNQPQHF,TGTGCCAGCAGCCAAGGGGCCTGGGGCCGAAGCAATCAGCCCCAGCATTTT
once,TRBD2,TRBV5-4,TRBJ2-2,CASSLAGYTGELFF,TGTGCCAGCAGTTTAGCGGGGTACACCGGGGAGCTGTTTTTT
.,.,TRBV2,TRBJ1-5,CATAEGNSNQPQHF,TGTGCCACCGCCGAGGGAAATAGCAATCAGCCCCAGCATTTT
.,.,TRBV15,TRBJ1-5,CATSSQISNQPQHF,TGTGCCACCAGCAGTCAGATTAGCAATCAGCCCCAGCATTTT
.,TRBD1,TRBV3-1/TRBV3-2,TRBJ2-2,CASSQNTGVSGELFF,TGTGCCAGCAGCCAAAATACAGGGGTTAGCGGGGAGCTGTTTTTT
.,.,TRBV28,TRBJ1-4,CASSLGGLGNEKLFF,TGTGCCAGCAGTTTAGGCGGATTAGGTAATGAAAAACTGTTTTTT
.,TRBD1,TRBV7-6,TRBJ1-4,CATIGQGQRATNEKLFF,TGTGCCACTATCGGACAGGGGCAAAGGGCAACTAATGAAAAACTGTTTTTT
.,.,TRBV6-2/TRBV6-3,TRBJ2-6,CASSSGANVLTF,TGTGCCAGCAGCTCGGGGGCCAACGTCCTGACTTTC
.,TRBD1,TRBV23-1,TRBJ2-7,CASSQWDSKNYEQYF,TGCGCCAGCAGTCAATGGGACAGTAAGAACTACGAGCAGTACTTC
once,.,TRBV5-1,TRBJ1-2,CASSPQGVSYGYTF,TGCGCCAGCAGCCCACAGGGTGTCAGTTATGGCTACACCTTC
.,.,TRBV6-5,TRBJ1-1,CASRRELNTEAFF,TGTGCCAGCCGACGGGAACTGAACACTGAAGCTTTCTTT
once,.,TRBV7-9,TRBJ2-1,CASSLAGSSYNEQFF,TGTGCCAGCAGCTTAGCGGGGAGCTCCTACAATGAGCAGTTCTTC
few,.,TRBV4-3,TRBJ1-3,CASSQAHGGVKRNTIYF,TGCGCCAGCAGCCAAGCCCATGGGGGGGTAAAAAGAAACACCATATATTTT
.,.,TRBV12-5,TRBJ2-1,CASANAPSREQFF,TGTGCTAGTGCAAACGCCCCCTCGAGGGAGCAGTTCTTC
.,.,TRBV19,TRBJ2-7,CASSIFAGNSLDEQYF,TGTGCCAGTAGTATATTTGCGGGGAATAGTCTCGACGAGCAGTACTTC
.,TRBD1,TRBV2,TRBJ1-2,CASSDQGVTSGYTF,TGTGCCAGCAGTGACCAGGGGGTAACCTCCGGCTACACCTTC
.,TRBD1,TRBV7-9,TRBJ1-3,CASSPTRDRVTGSGNTIYF,TGTGCCAGCAGCCCCACCCGGGACAGGGTAACGGGGTCTGGAAACACCATATATTTT
.,TRBD1,TRBV3-1/TRBV3-2,TRBJ2-5,CASSQVQQGLKTQYF,TGTGCCAGCAGCCAAGTACAACAGGGGCTGAAGACCCAGTACTTC
.,.,TRBV20-1,TRBJ1-5,CSASKFSGYEISNQPQHF,TGCAGTGCTAGTAAGTTTTCGGGGTACGAAATAAGCAATCAGCCCCAGCATTTT
.,.,TRBV9,TRBJ1-6,CASSVSRDGGNSPLHF,TGTGCCAGCAGCGTGAGCCGGGACGGGGGGAATTCACCCCTCCACTTT
.,TRBD2,TRBV11-2,TRBJ2-3,CASSLVAGATDTQYF,TGTGCCAGCAGCTTAGTAGCGGGGGCTACAGATACGCAGTATTTT
.,TRBD1,TRBV2,TRBJ2-3,CALQGATDTQYF,TGTGCCTTACAGGGGGCCACAGATACGCAGTATTTT
.,TRBD2,TRBV4-3,TRBJ2-5,CASSLNLRGGLGTQYF,TGCGCCAGCAGCCTTAATTTGCGGGGGGGGCTGGGGACCCAGTACTTC
.,.,TRBV30,TRBJ1-5,CAWSGGSNQPQHF,TGTGCCTGGAGTGGGGGCAGCAATCAGCCCCAGCATTTT
.,TRBD2,TRBV5-4,TRBJ2-3,CASTGGGRTDTQYF,TGTGCCAGCACCGGGGGGGGGCGCACAGATACGCAGTATTTT
.,TRBD2,TRBV28,TRBJ2-7,CASSFALREGMYEQYF,TGTGCCAGCAGTTTTGCACTGCGGGAGGGTATGTACGAGCAGTACTTC
.,TRBD1,TRBV5-1,TRBJ2-5,CASSQGQGSRAGQETQYF,TGCGCCAGCAGCCAGGGACAGGGGTCCCGTGCGGGCCAAGAGACCCAGTACTTC
once,TRBD1,TRBV27,TRBJ2-6,CASSWRTGGAGANVLTF,TGTGCCAGCAGTTGGAGGACAGGGGGCGCTGGGGCCAACGTCCTGACTTTC
.,.,TRBV28,TRBJ1-5,CASSLIRVQPQHF,TGTGCCAGCAGTTTAATCAGGGTTCAGCCCCAGCATTTT
.,.,TRBV5-4,TRBJ2-7,CASSSDWGRGRRYEQYF,TGTGCCAGCAGCTCCGACTGGGGCAGGGGACGTCGCTACGAGCAGTACTTC
.,TRBD1,TRBV10-3,TRBJ1-2,CAIGTGTAYGYTF,TGTGCCATAGGGACAGGGACCGCGTATGGCTACACCTTC
.,TRBD2,TRBV5-1,TRBJ2-5,CASSLYGQGFSGRAFETQYF,TGCGCCAGCAGCTTGTATGGACAGGGGTTTAGCGGGAGGGCCTTTGAGACCCAGTACTTC
.,.,TRBV10-3,TRBJ2-3,CAIATGSTSTDTQYF,TGTGCCATCGCCACAGGATCAACTAGCACAGATACGCAGTATTTT
once,.,TRBV6-1,TRBJ2-1,CASSDTWTIFDEQFF,TGTGCCAGCAGTGACACTTGGACTATTTTTGATGAGCAGTTCTTC
.,TRBD1,TRBV30,TRBJ2-6,CAWRQGWGSASGANVLTF,TGTGCCTGGCGACAGGGGTGGGGATCGGCCTCTGGGGCCAACGTCCTGACTTTC
.,.,TRBV6-2/TRBV6-3,TRBJ1-1,CASSYSGAGHTEAFF,TGTGCCAGCAGTTACAGTGGGGCAGGTCACACTGAAGCTTTCTTT
.,.,TRBV19,TRBJ2-5,CASTDPRGRETQYF,TGTGCCAGTACCGATCCGCGAGGCCGAGAGACCCAGTACTTC
.,TRBD1,TRBV18,TRBJ2-5,CASSPGQGGGETQYF,TGTGCCAGCTCACCCGGACAGGGCGGAGGGGAGACCCAGTACTTC